This T cell receptor (beta chain) is from a study of Ad26.COV2.S vaccination and SARS-CoV-2 variants (dated by TCRdb to the early 2020s). Background on the whole study: TCRbeta repertoire sequencing served as the tool for gauging how specific and how broad the SARS-CoV-2-reactive T cell receptors were following Ad26.COV2.S vaccination. A total of around 32 samples were included in the TCR-sequenced set, comprising around 19 Ad26.COV2.S vaccine recipients, 5 placebo recipients and 8 SARS-CoV-2 convalescent individuals.

V is shortened by 5 bases, J by 3 bases, and the region joining them spans 14 bases. The CDR3 numbers 14 residues from cysteine through phenylalanine. The retained sequence is limited to the CDR3, 42 bases, with the frame set at the first base. CDR1 and CDR2 are drawn from the germline V gene (reference sequence): MNHNY, SVGAGI. This sample's time point label indicates: individuals recovered from natural SARS-CoV-2 infection. The investigation overall reported the following: According to the authors, total T cell responses may have been underestimated by the TCR breadth and depth analyses. Vaccine and placebo recipients had similar non-spike TCR breadth, a finding consistent with the vaccine containing only spike. After vaccination, substantial breadth of spike-specific CD8+ and CD4+ T cell responses was reported. Spike-specific TCR breadth was higher in Ad26.COV2.S recipients than in placebo recipients (P = 0.0014).

About this clone itself: There is no known antigen for this receptor. One base away there is no much larger clone; base qualities are not given.

TCRbeta CDR3 regions were sequenced with the immunoSEQ Assay. After extraction, genomic DNA underwent amplification by bias-controlled multiplex PCR, followed by high-throughput sequencing. The study's own analysis went as follows. Collapsing and filtering of sequences were performed to quantify the absolute abundance of each unique TCRbeta CDR3 region. T cell fraction was estimated by normalizing TCRbeta template counts to usable DNA, with usable DNA measured through amplification of reference genes found in all nucleated cells. Repertoire TCRs were annotated as SARS-CoV-2-specific by exact matching of V gene, CDR3 amino acid sequence and J gene to a known reactive TCR set. The reference SARS-CoV-2 TCR set was obtained from MIRA and was filtered for enrichment in COVID-19-positive ImmuneCODE repertoires, whereby public or cross-reactive TCRs were removed. Based on the MIRA antigens, annotated TCRs were further analysed at the level of specific ORF or position within ORF. Breadth was defined as the number of annotated unique rearrangements divided by the total number of unique productive rearrangements, and depth was defined as the summed frequency of the annotated unique rearrangements. TCR breadth was compared between groups using two-sided Wilcoxon rank-sum tests. TCRdb mirrors the immuneACCESS table, restricted to in-frame sequences. Some clones are absent from its copies; in checked studies, under half trace to an unresolved V gene, and the reason for the others is unknown. V, J and clone size were drawn from that table, and D and trimming were deduced from the DNA. The sample profile shows more than 150,000 clones; around nine tenths of them were found once. Around 6.3% of the sample is held by the ten biggest clonotypes.

This chain is built from TRBV6-6 and TRBJ2-7; the D segment could be TRBD2, given 5 matching bases. The sequences come from peripheral blood, collected after recovery from COVID-19. The source of this sequence is a human donor who had recovered from COVID-19. The CDR3: CASSPGLGFYEQYF. The nucleotides are TGTGCCAGCAGTCCTGGACTGGGATTCTACGAGCAGTACTTC.